The 26 T cell receptor beta chains below were found in one sample sequenced in a study of post-analysis software for immune sequencing data. Whole-study findings and limits: Patients carried roughly 5 TRBV segments more frequently than controls did, and TRBV5-6, TRBV5-1 and TRBV20-1 were among them.

These receptors have no known antigen. Sequencing libraries made from TCR beta cDNA carried unique molecular identifiers. TCRdb re-called the PCR reads through MiXCR, storing one row per CDR3 protein. The sample comprises around 770,000 distinct CDR3 sequences, 46% of which are singletons, and roughly 5.2% rests with the top ten. Input material: blood. The receptors come from a girl aged 5-17 years with multiple sclerosis.

V and J are TRBV30 and TRBJ1-1; unclear D gene. V lost 1 base and J 7 bases, leaving 7 bases between the germline ends. This CDR3 has 11 residues. From germline, CDR1 is GTSNPN and CDR2 SVGIG (reference sequence). The CDR3 reads CAWSEGVEAFF. CDR3 coding DNA: TGTGCCTGGAGTGAGGGCGTTGAAGCTTTCTTT. The whole variable domain, remainder taken from reference TRBV30 and TRBJ1-1, is SQTIHQWPATLVQPVGSPLSLECTVEGTSNPNLYWYRQAAGRGLQLLFYSVGIGQISSEVPQNLSASRPQDRQFILSSKKLLLSDSGFYLCAWSEGVEAFFGQGTRLTVV.

The V gene is TRBV7-9, the J gene TRBJ1-2; D gene unclear. CDR3 length: 17 residues. CDR1 and CDR2 (germline): SEHNR, FQNEAQ (reference sequence). Trimming cost V 5 bases and J 0 bases, with 19 bases left between them. This chain's CDR3 is CASSLPIRQTSNYGYTF. The DNA of the CDR3 is TGTGCCAGCAGCCTTCCTATACGCCAAACCTCTAACTATGGCTACACCTTC.

This clonotype turned up a few times. The rearrangement joins TRBV5-1 to TRBJ2-7; 11 bases align to TRBD2. The CDR3 consists of 16 residues. Germline CDR1 SGHRS, CDR2 YFSETQ. The V gene end was trimmed by 3 bases and the J gene end by 2 bases; junction bases not matched to a gene: 7. The CDR3 region is CASSSSKTSGTYEQYF. CDR3 DNA sequence: TGCGCCAGCAGCTCCTCCAAGACTAGCGGGACCTACGAGCAGTACTTC.

The chain combines TRBV11-1 with TRBJ2-1; TRBD2 might be the D (6 bases). The germline V and J ends were trimmed by 6 bases and 1 base, with 16 bases remaining between them. This CDR3 spans 16 amino acids. Germline CDR1 and CDR2: SGHAT and FQDESV (reference sequence). The CDR3, as DNA: TGTGCCAGCAGACGTCGGAGGGCCGGATCCTACAATGAGCAGTTCTTC. Its translation is CASRRRRAGSYNEQFF.

The V call is TRBV27, the J call TRBJ2-7, with D uncertain. The CDR3 has 15 residues. The germline CDR1 and CDR2 sequences are MNHEY and SMNVEV (reference sequence). V lost 0 bases, J lost 2 bases, and 11 bases lay in between. In DNA form, the CDR3 reads TGTGCCAGCAGTTTATCGAGCCCCAACCCCTACGAGCAGTACTTC. It yields the protein CASSLSSPNPYEQYF.

There are a few counts of this clonotype. The chain employs TRBV7-8 and TRBJ2-7; possible D gene TRBD2, 6 bases. Trimming left V 7 bases short and J 0 bases short, with 16 bases between. This CDR3 spans 15 amino acids. Germline loops: CDR1 SGHVS, CDR2 FQNEAQ. This CDR3 reads CASTQARGSSYEQYF. The CDR3 DNA is TGTGCCAGCACCCAGGCGCGGGGCTCCTCCTACGAGCAGTACTTC.

The rearrangement links TRBV20-1 to TRBJ2-7, with D uncertain. The DNA end is a closer match to TRBJ2-5, so the J assignment may be wrong. This CDR3 has 12 residues. Germline loops: CDR1 DFQATT, CDR2 SNEGSKA (reference sequence). CDR3 DNA: TGCAGTGCTGGGCCATTTGGGGAGACCCAGTACTTC. Its translation is CSAGPFGETQYF.

Note on this clonotype: Relative to the germline gene, one junction end is altered; a read error may explain this. The rearrangement links TRBV25-1 to TRBJ1-1, with D possibly matching TRBD1 (5 bases). The CDR3 is made up of 16 amino acids. Per the germline V gene, CDR1 is MGHDK and CDR2 is SYGVNS. CDR3 in DNA: TGTGCCAACAGTAGAGGGGACGGCCTGATGAACACTGAAGCTTTCTTT. This translates into CANSRGDGLMNTEAFF.

This clonotype was counted only a few times. The rearrangement links TRBV29-1 to TRBJ2-3; 14 bases are a match to TRBD2. The CDR3 sequence is 17 residues long. The V and J ends lost 1 base and 4 bases, in that order; junction bases with no gene match: 7. Germline CDR1 and CDR2: SQVTM and ANQGSEA. The CDR3 loop reads CSVEGGLTSGRADTQYF. The DNA for the CDR3 is TGCAGCGTTGAAGGAGGGTTGACTAGCGGGAGGGCAGATACGCAGTATTTT.

This clonotype was seen a handful of times. V and J are TRBV12-3 or TRBV12-4 and TRBJ2-5; 7 bases match TRBD2. The V and J ends lost 6 bases and 4 bases, in that order; junction bases with no gene match: 11. CDR3 size: 15 residues. CDR3 residues: CASSRAEAGVETQYF. The CDR3, as DNA: TGTGCCAGCAGCCGCGCTGAGGCGGGAGTAGAGACCCAGTACTTC.

The chain couples TRBV7-2 to TRBJ2-3; 13 positions match TRBD2. Germline loops: CDR1 SGHTA, CDR2 FQGNSA. Unmatched junction bases numbered 3, after V lost 4 bases and J lost 2 bases. This CDR3 contains 16 residues. CDR3 loop: CASSSTSGRVTDTQYF. CDR3 DNA sequence: TGTGCCAGCAGCTCTACTAGCGGGAGGGTCACAGATACGCAGTATTTT. The whole variable domain, filled in from reference TRBV7-2 and TRBJ2-3, reads GAGVSQSPSNKVTEKGKDVELRCDPISGHTALYWYRQSLGQGLEFLIYFQGNSAPDKSGLPSDRFSAERTGGSVSTLTIQRTQQEDSAVYLCASSSTSGRVTDTQYFGPGTRLTVL.

This clonotype was observed a few times. The J gene is TRBJ2-1, the V gene TRBV5-6, with TRBD2 as a possible D gene (5 bases). CDR3 length: 15 residues. Germline V gene data show CDR1 as SGHDT and CDR2 as YYEEEE. V lost 0 bases and J 3 bases, leaving 10 bases between the germline ends. Here the CDR3 reads CASSLGEGHYNEQFF. CDR3 in DNA: TGTGCCAGCAGCTTGGGAGAGGGCCACTACAATGAGCAGTTCTTC.

This chain links TRBV20-1 with TRBJ2-3; 9 bases align to TRBD1. The V and J ends lost 6 bases and 2 bases, in that order; junction bases with no gene match: 9. Germline V gives CDR1 DFQATT, CDR2 SNEGSKA (reference sequence). The length of the CDR3 is 15 residues. The CDR3 DNA reads TGCAGTGCGCTCGACAGGGGGACTATCACAGATACGCAGTATTTT. This sequence encodes CSALDRGTITDTQYF.

This chain joins TRBV10-3 and TRBJ2-7, with 8 bases lining up with TRBD1. The tail of the sequence fits TRBJ2-5 better, so the J call may be wrong. Germline V gene data show CDR1 as ENHRY and CDR2 as SYGVKD. This CDR3 is built from 14 residues. CDR3 residues: CATQGAQFEETQYF. The DNA for the CDR3 is TGTGCCACCCAGGGGGCGCAGTTTGAGGAGACCCAGTACTTC.

This clonotype was observed many times. The J gene is TRBJ2-7, the V gene TRBV4-3; 10 bases are shared with TRBD1. The CDR3 runs 14 residues. Germline values: CDR1 LGHNA, CDR2 YSLEER. V lost 4 bases to trimming and J lost 4 bases; unmatched junction nucleotides: 4. CDR3 in amino acids: CASSLRQGAYEQYF. The CDR3 coding sequence is TGCGCCAGCAGCCTGAGACAGGGGGCTTACGAGCAGTACTTC.

The chain uses TRBV3-1 and TRBJ2-4; TRBD1 matches 7 bases. Judging by the DNA end, TRBJ2-7 fits better; the J call may be wrong. Germline CDR1 and CDR2: LGHDT and YNNKEL (reference sequence). This CDR3 contains 13 residues. The CDR3: CASQGDTRYEQYF. In nucleotides, the CDR3 is TGTGCCAGCCAGGGGGATACGCGATACGAGCAGTACTTC.

The chain employs TRBV28 and TRBJ2-1; TRBD2 might be the D (7 bases). V dropped 2 bases and J dropped 9 bases, with 17 bases sitting between them. This CDR3 is built from 15 residues. Germline-derived CDR1 and CDR2 are MDHEN and SYDVKM. CDR3 in amino acids: CASSLRTRGIGEQFF. For the CDR3, the DNA is TGTGCCAGCAGTTTAAGGACTAGGGGGATTGGTGAGCAGTTCTTC. The variable domain in full, with the rest retrieved from reference TRBV28 and TRBJ2-1, is DVKVTQSSRYLVKRTGEKVFLECVQDMDHENMFWYRQDPGLGLRLIYFSYDVKMKEKGDIPEGYSVSREKKERFSLILESASTNQTSMYLCASSLRTRGIGEQFFGPGTRLTVL.

This clonotype has a count of ten or more. The CDR3 protein is CASSSLAGGPSYEQYF. Written as DNA, the CDR3 is TGTGCCAGCAGTTCCCTAGCGGGAGGGCCGAGTTACGAGCAGTACTTC. V and J are TRBV12-3 or TRBV12-4 and TRBJ2-7, with TRBD2 matching 12 bases. This CDR3 is 16 amino acids long. J was trimmed by 4 bases and V by 4 bases; bases with no gene match: 8.

The chain couples TRBV20-1 to TRBJ1-2; D might be TRBD1 (5 bases). The CDR3 has 14 amino acids. V was cut by 0 bases and J by 8 bases, with 16 bases left in between. Germline CDR1 is DFQATT and CDR2 is SNEGSKA (reference sequence). Written as DNA, the CDR3 is TGCAGTGCTAGAGATGTTGGGGGTGCTATGGGCTACACCTTC. Encoded protein: CSARDVGGAMGYTF.

For the CDR3, the DNA is TGTGCCAGCACCGCGACAGGGGGCGCGGAAAAACTGTTTTTT. Protein sequence: CASTATGGAEKLFF. J is TRBJ1-4 and V is TRBV12-3 or TRBV12-4, with 10 bases identical to TRBD1. The CDR3 has 14 amino acids. With 7 bases clipped from V and 8 bases from J, the junction kept 7 bases outside the gene matches.

The genes are TRBV29-1 and TRBJ1-5; unclear D gene. There are 14 residues in the CDR3. Looked up from germline, CDR1 is SQVTM and CDR2 is ANQGSEA. V was pared by 3 bases and J by 0 bases, with 9 bases between. The DNA of the CDR3 is TGCAGCGTTGATTCGGGGAATAGCAATCAGCCCCAGCATTTT. It encodes CSVDSGNSNQPQHF.

This clonotype was counted a single time. The chain employs TRBV7-6 and TRBJ2-3, with D unclear. CDR3 size: 13 residues. V lost 5 bases to trimming and J lost 6 bases, with 12 bases between them. CDR1 and CDR2 (germline): SGHVS, FNYEAQ. The CDR3 spells CASSTRSPDTQYF. The CDR3 nucleotides are TGTGCCAGCAGCACCCGTTCCCCGGATACGCAGTATTTT. The full variable domain, its missing parts supplied by reference TRBV7-6 and TRBJ2-3, is GAGVSQSPRYKVTKRGQDVALRCDPISGHVSLYWYRQALGQGPEFLTYFNYEAQQDKSGLPNDRFSAERPEGSISTLTIQRTEQRDSAMYRCASSTRSPDTQYFGPGTRLTVL.

CDR3: CASSRTEDGPQHF. CDR3 coding DNA: TGTGCCAGCAGTCGGACGGAGGATGGGCCCCAGCATTTT. This chain links TRBV12-3 or TRBV12-4 with TRBJ1-5; D ambiguous. Deletions cut 5 bases from V and 9 bases from J, with 14 bases between. CDR3 length: 13 residues.

The chain carries TRBV29-1 and TRBJ2-7, with 15 bases lining up with TRBD2. The germline CDR1 and CDR2 sequences are SQVTM and ANQGSEA. The length of the CDR3 is 16 residues. V was clipped by 2 bases and J by 2 bases; unmatched bases: 4. The CDR3 is CSVENGTSGRPYEQYF. The CDR3 DNA follows: TGCAGCGTTGAAAACGGGACTAGCGGGAGGCCCTACGAGCAGTACTTC.

This clonotype was observed a single time. The chain employs TRBV7-2 and TRBJ2-1, with D possibly being TRBD2 (5 bases). Trimming stripped 6 bases from V and 3 bases from J, with 12 bases between. Germline values: CDR1 SGHTA, CDR2 FQGNSA. The CDR3 is 14 residues long. The CDR3 loop reads CASRGGLSYNEQFF. CDR3 nucleotides: TGTGCCAGCAGAGGCGGGCTAAGCTACAATGAGCAGTTCTTC.

This clonotype was recorded a few times. The chain links TRBV4-1 to TRBJ1-5; 10 nucleotides align to TRBD1. The germline CDR1 and CDR2 sequences are MGHRA and YSYEKL. The CDR3 is made up of 16 amino acids. V was pared by 0 bases and J by 7 bases, with 6 bases of the junction left unmatched. CDR3 region: CASSQDWDRGQQPQHF. In DNA form, the CDR3 reads TGCGCCAGCAGCCAAGACTGGGACAGGGGTCAACAGCCCCAGCATTTT.